This T cell receptor (beta chain) was recovered during a study of T cells in tuberculosis. Study summary: In South Africa, adults with active tuberculosis were compared with IGRA-negative and latently infected IGRA-positive adolescents. General study results and limits: GEM motif frequencies gave more than 65% accuracy; the GMM repertoire gave about 86%.

There are 14 residues in the CDR3. V dropped 5 bases and J dropped 5 bases, with 15 bases sitting between them. Germline V gene sequence: CDR1 LNHDA, CDR2 SQIVND (reference sequence). The method was immunoSEQ multiplex PCR; TCRdb's version includes in-frame clones alone and lacks a portion of them. The profile shows some 49,000 clones, 90% to 95% of them singletons. As for time point: new active TB diagnosis, blood taken before or within 7 days of starting treatment. Of note for this clone: Its cognate antigen is unknown.

The sequence was collected from an adult with tuberculosis. The chain has TRBV19 and TRBJ1-2, with D possibly being TRBD1 (5 bases). Source: PBMCs, taken at tuberculosis diagnosis. The CDR3 nucleotides are TGTGCCAGTAGTCCCGGGACTGAAATGTATGGCTACACCTTC. Its protein is CASSPGTEMYGYTF.